The T cell receptor (beta chain) under discussion was sequenced for a study of control samples from healthy donors and cancer patients. CDR1 is MNHEY and CDR2 is SVGEGT in the germline V gene. The CDR3 covers 16 residues. Trimming left V 4 bases short and J 0 bases short, with 12 bases between. The data were produced by immunoSEQ multiplex PCR, yet TCRdb's version contains in-frame clones alone and is incomplete. The sample lists some 76,000 clones, about 89% occurring once. The V gene is TRBV6-2 or TRBV6-3, the J gene TRBJ2-2, with D perhaps matching TRBD2 (6 bases). Input material: PBMCs. The origin of this receptor is a woman aged 45 to 65 with colorectal cancer. The CDR3 is CASSSTGRANTGELFF. The CDR3 bases are TGTGCCAGCAGTTCCACCGGGAGAGCGAACACCGGGGAGCTGTTTTTT.